This T cell receptor beta chain was recovered during a study of beta chain features in type 1 diabetes. The V segment lost 2 bases and the J segment 6 bases; nucleotides outside the gene matches: 3. The CDR3 is made up of 15 amino acids. The V gene's germline CDR1 is LNHNV and CDR2 YYDKDF (reference sequence). This clone was counted a few times. cDNA synthesis used the whole RNA isolate, giving expressed TCRB sequences. Clones were read by immunoSEQ multiplex PCR, and TCRdb kept only the in-frame ones, dropping some. The sample has more than 110,000 clones, about 7.1% seen once. The V call is TRBV15, the J call TRBJ2-1; 11 bases align to TRBD1. The receptor comes from a woman in her thirties in good health. The sequenced sample was central memory CD4+ T cells from blood. CDR3 DNA sequence: TGTGCCACCAGCAGACTCGGGACAGGGGGCAATGAGCAGTTCTTC. This translates into CATSRLGTGGNEQFF.